This T cell receptor beta chain was recorded in a study of CD8 T cells in ankylosing spondylitis. The study's findings and limits: Within matched ankylosing spondylitis synovial fluid, disease-linked clones were reportedly significantly enriched. Fewer than 10 highly homologous variants made up a TCR beta motif that seemed to typify ankylosing spondylitis blood.

The germline V and J ends were trimmed by 3 bases and 3 bases, with 12 bases remaining between them. CDR3 length: 13 amino acids. The germline V gene has CDR1 SQVTM and CDR2 ANQGSEA. This clonotype has at least ten counts. The antigen remains unidentified. Molecular-barcoded quantitative 5'-RACE produced these TCR beta libraries. TCRdb used MiXCR to reprocess the 5' RACE reads, holding one entry per CDR3 protein. The sample records more than 650,000 distinct CDR3 sequences, 12% being singletons. The chain uses TRBV29-1 and TRBJ2-7; a weak D match, TRBD2 (5 bases). This TCR was recovered from a male donor with ankylosing spondylitis. Sequenced input: blood, either unsorted or a sorted T cell fraction (not recorded which). CDR3 sequence reads: CSVEGSGFYEQYF. CDR3 coding DNA: TGCAGCGTTGAGGGGAGCGGTTTCTACGAGCAGTACTTC.